A selection of T cell receptor beta chains follows, all from one sample in a study of blood T cell repertoires in COVID-19. The assay was immunoSEQ multiplex PCR, and TCRdb's table has in-frame clones only and misses some. The sample shows approximately 100,000 clones, about 83% of them seen only once. The sequenced material came from peripheral blood. These receptor sequences come from a woman aged 70-85 years with acute or convalescent COVID-19. CDR3s include the opening cysteine and the closing phenylalanine or tryptophan. The D gene is left open where the match is weak. Rows give clone size only sometimes, using once, few, many, or a class for an expanded clone.

NA | TRBJ2-1 | NA | TRBV6-5 | CASRTAGLGQGEQFF | TGTGCCAGCAGGACTGCGGGACTCGGCCAGGGTGAGCAGTTCTTC
NA | TRBJ2-3 | NA | TRBV5-1 | CATQEGGARTDTQYF | TGCGCCACCCAGGAGGGGGGGGCCCGCACAGATACGCAGTATTTT
TRBD1 | TRBJ2-5 | NA | TRBV23-1 | CASSQSLGRGSETQYF | TGCGCCAGCAGTCAATCGCTCGGCAGGGGGTCTGAGACCCAGTACTTC
TRBD1 | TRBJ1-1 | NA | TRBV10-2 | CASRPRDRGGGTEAFF | TGCGCCAGCAGACCCCGGGACAGGGGGGGTGGCACTGAAGCTTTCTTT
TRBD2 | TRBJ2-3 | once | TRBV11-3 | CASSLRLAGTDTQYF | TGTGCCAGCAGCCTGAGACTAGCGGGCACAGATACGCAGTATTTT
NA | TRBJ1-6 | NA | TRBV7-6 | CASSNWPGEYNSPLHF | TGTGCCAGCAGCAACTGGCCGGGAGAATATAATTCACCCCTCCACTTT
NA | TRBJ1-1 | NA | TRBV6-5 | CASSYTSGPAAFF | TGTGCCAGCAGTTACACGAGCGGGCCAGCTGCTTTCTTT
NA | TRBJ2-5 | NA | TRBV7-6 | CASSLGGVPQETQYF | TGTGCCAGCAGCTTAGGAGGTGTGCCTCAAGAGACCCAGTACTTC
TRBD1 | TRBJ1-3 | NA | TRBV19 | CASSRGQGGGNTIYF | TGTGCCAGTAGTAGGGGACAGGGAGGAGGAAACACCATATATTTT
TRBD1 | TRBJ1-1 | NA | TRBV6-2/TRBV6-3 | CASSDPTGGLMNTEAFF | TGTGCCAGCAGCGATCCAACAGGGGGACTAATGAACACTGAAGCTTTCTTT
TRBD2 | TRBJ2-1 | NA | TRBV15 | CATSRGASAGGISYNEQFF | TGTGCCACCAGCAGAGGGGCCTCGGCGGGGGGCATTTCCTACAATGAGCAGTTCTTC
TRBD1 | TRBJ2-2 | NA | TRBV7-2 | CASSPTGIAGELFF | TGTGCCAGCAGTCCGACAGGGATCGCCGGGGAGCTGTTTTTT
NA | TRBJ2-3 | NA | TRBV28 | CASSFSTGSDTDTQYF | TGTGCCAGCAGTTTTTCAACAGGGTCGGACACAGATACGCAGTATTTT
NA | TRBJ1-1 | NA | TRBV7-2 | CASSSSRVNTEAFF | TGTGCCAGCAGCTCCTCTCGGGTAAACACTGAAGCTTTCTTT
TRBD1 | TRBJ2-3 | once | TRBV18 | CASSPQGASDTQYF | TGTGCCAGCTCACCACAGGGGGCTTCAGATACGCAGTATTTT
NA | TRBJ2-5 | NA | TRBV28 | CASSLQGLRLETQYF | TGTGCCAGCAGTTTACAGGGGTTGCGGTTAGAGACCCAGTACTTC
NA | TRBJ1-1 | once | TRBV24-1 | CATSDGAIAGEAFF | TGTGCCACCAGTGATGGAGCCATCGCTGGGGAAGCTTTCTTT
TRBD2 | TRBJ2-1 | NA | TRBV7-2 | CASSALAGVPSGEQFF | TGTGCCAGCAGCGCCTTGGCGGGAGTCCCGTCGGGTGAGCAGTTCTTC
NA | TRBJ2-5 | NA | TRBV7-2 | CASSLNFGETQYF | TGTGCCAGCAGCTTAAATTTCGGGGAGACCCAGTACTTC
TRBD2 | TRBJ2-1 | NA | TRBV30 | CAWSRTSGTEQFF | TGTGCCTGGTCACGGACTAGCGGGACTGAGCAGTTCTTC
TRBD1 | TRBJ2-3 | NA | TRBV29-1 | CSVSPSDRGSADTQYF | TGCAGCGTTAGCCCCTCGGACAGGGGAAGTGCAGATACGCAGTATTTT
NA | TRBJ1-1 | few | TRBV6-1 | CASSENGAAGWSEAFF | TGTGCCAGCAGTGAAAATGGTGCGGCAGGGTGGTCTGAAGCTTTCTTT
NA | TRBJ2-1 | NA | TRBV5-5 | CASSLVAVYNEQFF | TGTGCCAGCAGCTTGGTGGCAGTCTACAATGAGCAGTTCTTC
TRBD1 | TRBJ1-1 | few | TRBV5-1 | CASSSGQENTEAFF | TGCGCCAGCAGTTCCGGACAGGAAAACACTGAAGCTTTCTTT